These 30 T cell receptor beta chains were sequenced from one sample in a study of OX40 agonist ivuxolimab in advanced cancers. Clones were read by immunoSEQ multiplex PCR, and TCRdb kept only the in-frame ones, dropping some. The data show about 97,000 clones, roughly 90% seen once. Sequencing used CD4+ or CD8+ T cells sorted from blood, obtained in a trial of the OX40 agonist ivuxolimab. The receptors derive from an adult with an advanced solid tumor such as melanoma, head and neck, liver or kidney cancer.

The chain combines TRBV27 with TRBJ2-2; 9 bases fit TRBD2. The CDR3 is 18 residues long. CDR1 MNHEY and CDR2 SMNVEV come from the germline V gene (reference sequence). Germline trimming cut 0 bases from V and 3 bases from J; bases unmatched to any gene: 8. The CDR3, as DNA: TGTGCCAGCAGTTTATCTAAGACTAGCGGAAGACACACCGGGGAGCTGTTTTTT. It encodes CASSLSKTSGRHTGELFF.

This rearrangement joins TRBV7-9 to TRBJ2-2, with 7 bases aligning to TRBD1. The CDR3 runs 15 residues. The V segment lost 3 bases and the J segment 2 bases; nucleotides outside the gene matches: 3. Germline V gene sequence: CDR1 SEHNR, CDR2 FQNEAQ (reference sequence). CDR3 nucleotide sequence: TGTGCCAGCAGCTTCCGGGACAGAAACACCGGGGAGCTGTTTTTT. As protein: CASSFRDRNTGELFF.

The rearrangement joins TRBV9 to TRBJ1-2; a weak D match, TRBD1 (5 bases). This CDR3 is built from 15 residues. Per germline, CDR1 SGDLS and CDR2 YYNGEE. The V end lost 3 bases, the J end lost 7 bases, and 19 bases lay between the germline ends. The CDR3 sequence is CASSASVGGDRGYTF. The CDR3 DNA reads TGTGCCAGCAGCGCCAGCGTCGGGGGGGACCGTGGCTACACCTTC.

This clone was found once. For the CDR3, the DNA is TGTGCCAGTAGTACTAGCGGGAGGGCCGGAGATACGCAGTATTTT. This sequence encodes CASSTSGRAGDTQYF. This chain uses TRBV19 with TRBJ2-3, with TRBD2 matching over 12 bases. The CDR3 consists of 15 residues. In germline, CDR1 is LNHDA, CDR2 SQIVND (reference sequence). V lost 4 bases and J lost 5; bases outside the gene matches: 4.

The chain uses TRBV9 and TRBJ1-2; the D gene is possibly TRBD1 (5 bases). Trimming took 4 bases from V and 2 from J, leaving 15 bases between them. The CDR3 has 15 amino acids. Germline loops: CDR1 SGDLS, CDR2 YYNGEE. The CDR3 reads CASSSRETANYGYTF. The CDR3 DNA sequence: TGTGCCAGCAGCTCCCGTGAGACAGCCAACTATGGCTACACCTTC.

The chain carries TRBV9 and TRBJ2-5, with 7 bases matching TRBD2. Gene TRBJ2-7 matches the end of the DNA better, so the J call may be wrong. This CDR3 has 14 amino acids. The V gene's germline CDR1 is SGDLS and CDR2 YYNGEE. The DNA for the CDR3 is TGTGCCAGCAGCGCGACGGGAGGTTCCTACGAGCAGTACTTC. This gives the protein CASSATGGSYEQYF.

The chain has TRBV6-6 and TRBJ2-7; D gene ambiguous. The CDR3 has 12 residues. Germline lookup yields CDR1 MNHNY and CDR2 SVGAGI (reference sequence). The CDR3: CATHTGQNEQYF. CDR3 nucleotides: TGTGCTACCCACACCGGGCAGAACGAGCAGTACTTC.

The CDR3 nucleotides are TGTGCCAGCAGTTTCCGGACAGGATCTTATGGCTACACCTTC. The encoded protein is CASSFRTGSYGYTF. V gene TRBV27 combines with J gene TRBJ1-2; 7 bases match TRBD1. The CDR3 runs to 14 residues. With 3 bases clipped from V and 5 bases from J, the junction kept 6 bases outside the gene matches. Germline values: CDR1 MNHEY, CDR2 SMNVEV (reference sequence).

The rearrangement joins TRBV28 to TRBJ1-1, with D possibly being TRBD1 (5 bases). This CDR3 comprises 13 residues. Germline values: CDR1 MDHEN, CDR2 SYDVKM. Trimming took off 4 bases at V and 12 bases at J, with 18 bases between the two ends. The CDR3 region has the DNA TGTGCCAGCAGTTCCTCACCCGGGGGGAGAACTTTCTTT. This gives the protein CASSSSPGGRTFF. Combining the CDR3 with reference TRBV28 and TRBJ1-1 gives the whole variable domain DVKVTQSSRYLVKRTGEKVFLECVQDMDHENMFWYRQDPGLGLRLIYFSYDVKMKEKGDIPEGYSVSREKKERFSLILESASTNQTSMYLCASSSSPGGRTFFGQGTRLTVV.

CDR3 region: CASRFGQSTDTQYF. The CDR3 DNA follows: TGTGCCAGCCGTTTTGGGCAGAGCACAGATACGCAGTATTTT. The chain carries TRBV6-5 and TRBJ2-3; D call uncertain. Germline CDR1 and CDR2: MNHEY and SVGAGI. With 8 bases removed from V and 0 bases from J, the gap between germline ends came to 12 bases. This CDR3 is 14 amino acids long.

The genes are TRBV5-1 and TRBJ1-2, with D unclear. With 2 bases removed from V and 7 bases from J, the gap between germline ends came to 15 bases. The CDR3 sequence is 14 residues long. Germline values: CDR1 SGHRS, CDR2 YFSETQ. CDR3 loop: CASSFEGPLSGYTF. The CDR3 bases are TGCGCCAGCAGCTTCGAAGGTCCCCTGTCTGGCTACACCTTC.

The chain is built from TRBV10-3 and TRBJ2-3, with 7 bases matching TRBD2. Germline CDR1 ENHRY, CDR2 SYGVKD. The CDR3 loop spans 16 amino acids. V gave up 10 bases and J gave up 4 bases; unmatched junction bases: 17. The CDR3 DNA reads as TGTGCCACCATGACCGGGACTACCTTTTTTGCAGATACGCAGTATTTT. It specifies CATMTGTTFFADTQYF.

This chain joins TRBV6-1 and TRBJ2-7; TRBD2 agrees at 11 bases. The CDR3 contains 17 residues. V dropped 0 bases and J dropped 0; count of bases not matched to a gene: 4. Looked up from germline, CDR1 is MNHNS and CDR2 is SASEGT. This CDR3 is CASSEARLAGSSYEQYF. CDR3 in DNA: TGTGCCAGCAGTGAAGCTAGACTAGCGGGGAGCTCCTACGAGCAGTACTTC.

This chain links TRBV6-5 with TRBJ2-5, with 9 bases fitting TRBD2. CDR1 is MNHEY, CDR2 SVGAGI, per germline. Trimming cost V 0 bases and J 2 bases; bases outside gene matches: 4. This CDR3 contains 16 residues. The CDR3 nucleotides are TGTGCCAGCAGTTACTCGAAGCGGGGGGTTCAAGAGACCCAGTACTTC. This gives the protein CASSYSKRGVQETQYF.

This clone was observed once. The chain carries TRBV5-1 and TRBJ2-7; D not certain. Germline loops: CDR1 SGHRS, CDR2 YFSETQ. Trimming stripped 4 bases from V and 0 bases from J, with 8 bases between. CDR3 length equals 13 residues. CDR3 nucleotide sequence: TGCGCCAGCAGCCGGACGGACTCCTACGAGCAGTACTTC. Its protein is CASSRTDSYEQYF.

The chain links TRBV6-6 to TRBJ1-5; possibly TRBD1 for D (6 bases). This CDR3 spans 14 amino acids. Trimming left V 5 bases short and J 5 bases short, with 13 bases between. Per the germline V gene, CDR1 is MNHNY and CDR2 is SVGAGI (reference sequence). The CDR3 spells CASSPGGAHQPQHF. The CDR3 nucleotides read TGTGCCAGCAGTCCGGGGGGGGCCCATCAGCCCCAGCATTTT.

The chain couples TRBV9 to TRBJ1-1, with 8 bases lining up with TRBD1. The CDR3 contains 17 residues. V shed 4 bases and J 7 bases; nucleotides not matched to a gene: 18. Germline V CDR1 and CDR2: SGDLS, YYNGEE. The CDR3 region has the DNA TGTGCCAGCAGCCCGGGGGCGTGGCGGCAGGGGGCTAATGAAGCTTTCTTT. Encoded protein: CASSPGAWRQGANEAFF.

The rearrangement links TRBV5-6 to TRBJ1-3; 7 nucleotides agree with TRBD1. The germline gives CDR1 SGHDT, CDR2 YYEEEE. V lost 4 bases and J lost 9; bases outside the gene matches: 4. The CDR3 is made up of 12 amino acids. The CDR3 DNA sequence: TGTGCCAGCAGCCGCAACAGGGGCACCATATATTTT. Amino acids: CASSRNRGTIYF.

The chain couples TRBV7-9 to TRBJ2-7, with a weak D call TRBD1 (5 bases). This CDR3 is 15 amino acids long. From germline, CDR1 is SEHNR and CDR2 FQNEAQ (reference sequence). Between the trimmed V and J ends, which lost 4 bases and 0 bases, there was a span of 13 bases. CDR3 DNA sequence: TGTGCCAGCAGCTCCCTGCAGGGCCCCTCCTACGAGCAGTACTTC. It specifies CASSSLQGPSYEQYF.

This clone was counted a few times. This chain connects TRBV30 to TRBJ2-7; D is possibly TRBD1 or TRBD2 (6 bases each). The V gene's germline CDR1 is GTSNPN and CDR2 SVGIG (reference sequence). Trimming left V 0 bases short and J 3 bases short, with 12 bases between. The CDR3 length is 14 residues. Here the CDR3 reads CAWSVGGKGYEQYF. The CDR3 DNA reads TGTGCCTGGAGTGTGGGGGGCAAAGGCTACGAGCAGTACTTC.

The V call is TRBV7-3, the J call TRBJ2-1, with 7 bases aligning to TRBD2. V lost 2 bases and J lost 5; bases outside the gene matches: 3. The CDR3 runs 14 residues. In germline, CDR1 is SGHTA, CDR2 FQGTGA. The CDR3 protein is CASSLAGENNEQFF. DNA of the CDR3: TGTGCCAGCAGCTTAGCGGGAGAAAACAATGAGCAGTTCTTC.

The chain couples TRBV19 to TRBJ1-5, with TRBD1 matching 7 bases. The CDR3 is 15 amino acids. Trimming removed 6 bases from V and 7 bases from J; junction bases left unmatched: 12. Per germline, CDR1 LNHDA and CDR2 SQIVND (reference sequence). The CDR3 here is CASSQDRSFNQPQHF. The CDR3 nucleotides are TGTGCCAGTAGCCAGGACAGGTCTTTTAACCAGCCCCAGCATTTT.

The chain recombines TRBV21-1 with TRBJ1-2. TRBV21-1 is annotated as a pseudogene. The CDR3 consists of 14 residues. DNA for the CDR3: TGTGCCAGCAGTCGACCTCCCTGGGACTATGGCTACACCTTC. It translates to CASSRPPWDYGYTF.

The chain joins TRBV4-3 to TRBJ1-2, with D perhaps TRBD1 (6 bases). The V gene lost 0 bases and the J gene lost 6 bases, with 14 bases spanning the gap. Germline CDR1 reads LGHNA; CDR2 reads YSLEER. The CDR3 contains 15 residues. The CDR3 DNA sequence: TGCGCCAGCAGCCAAGATAGGGGGGGAGGCGATGGCTACACCTTC. Its protein product is CASSQDRGGGDGYTF.

The V and J genes are TRBV6-5 and TRBJ2-1; TRBD2 matches 11 bases. The CDR3 runs 14 residues. CDR1 MNHEY and CDR2 SVGAGI come from the germline V gene. V lost 6 bases and J lost 7; bases outside the gene matches: 5. CDR3: CASRISSGRNEQFF. The DNA of the CDR3 is TGTGCCAGCAGGATTTCTAGCGGGAGGAATGAGCAGTTCTTC.

About this clone: Its ends do not fully match the called genes, so a read error is possible. J is TRBJ2-5 and V is TRBV7-7, with a possible D match to TRBD1 (6 bases). The CDR3 extends over 14 amino acids. Germline lookup yields CDR1 SSHAT and CDR2 FNYEAQ (reference sequence). CDR3 nucleotides: TGTGCTAGCAGCCCCCGGACAGACCAAGAGACCCAGTACTTC. Its protein product is CASSPRTDQETQYF.

The V call is TRBV5-1, the J call TRBJ1-2, with D unresolved. There are 13 residues in the CDR3. The ends were cut back, 0 bases at V and 8 bases at J, with 11 bases in the middle. Germline V CDR1 and CDR2: SGHRS, YFSETQ. CDR3 DNA sequence: TGCGCCAGCAGCTTGGAGGGCTCCGGGGGCTACACCTTC. Translation gives CASSLEGSGGYTF.

This clone was counted once. The V gene is TRBV18, the J gene TRBJ2-5; 8 bases are shared with TRBD1. CDR3 length equals 15 residues. V lost 6 bases, J lost 4 bases, and 10 bases stayed unmatched. CDR1 and CDR2 (germline): KGHSH, LQKENI. CDR3 protein: CASSPGQGPTETQYF. The CDR3 DNA reads TGTGCCAGCTCTCCCGGACAGGGCCCCACAGAGACCCAGTACTTC.

The rearrangement uses TRBV7-2 and TRBJ2-1; 7 positions agree with TRBD2. Germline V CDR1 and CDR2: SGHTA, FQGNSA. V trimming: 5 bases; J trimming: 5 bases; junction bases outside the gene matches: 9. This CDR3 region has 15 residues. The CDR3 reads CASSRRSGGHNEQFF. CDR3 bases: TGTGCCAGCAGCCGACGATCGGGGGGTCACAATGAGCAGTTCTTC.

This chain uses TRBV10-1 with TRBJ2-1; a possible D gene is TRBD1 (5 bases). This CDR3 has 11 amino acids. Per the germline V gene, CDR1 is WNHNN and CDR2 is SYGVQD (reference sequence). Trimming left V 3 bases short and J 11 bases short, with 8 bases between. CDR3 protein: CASSDREKQFF. The CDR3 DNA is TGCGCCAGCAGTGACAGGGAAAAGCAGTTCTTC.